The 23 T cell receptor beta chains below all came from one sample that was sequenced in a study of CD8 T cells in ankylosing spondylitis. Findings of the study overall: What seemed typical of ankylosing spondylitis blood was a TCR beta motif built from about eight highly homologous variants.

TCRdb re-called the 5' RACE reads with MiXCR, one entry per CDR3 protein. Here the sample spans fewer than 550,000 distinct CDR3 sequences, about 5.4% being singletons. Their cognate antigens are unknown. Source material: blood, either unsorted or a sorted T cell fraction (not recorded which). The origin of the receptors is a male donor with ankylosing spondylitis.

Many counts were recorded for this clonotype. The rearrangement joins TRBV5-1 to TRBJ2-7; 9 nucleotides line up with TRBD1. The CDR3 length is 16 residues. V lost 1 base, J lost 4 bases, and 9 bases stayed unmatched. CDR1 is SGHRS, CDR2 YFSETQ, per germline. In DNA form, the CDR3 reads TGCGCCAGCAGCTTGAGGCCAACAGGGGGCCGGTACGAGCAGTACTTC. Residues: CASSLRPTGGRYEQYF.

In its sample, this clonotype was seen many times. This rearrangement joins TRBV10-3 to TRBJ2-2; 7 bases map to TRBD1. This CDR3 spans 14 amino acids. J lost 5 bases, V lost 7 bases, and 7 bases had no gene match. In germline, CDR1 is ENHRY, CDR2 SYGVKD. The CDR3 is CAINRGLVTGELFF. Written as DNA, the CDR3 is TGTGCCATCAACAGGGGTTTGGTTACCGGGGAGCTGTTTTTT.

This clonotype was observed many times. V gene TRBV11-2 combines with J gene TRBJ1-2; D might be TRBD1 (5 bases). The CDR3 runs to 18 residues. V was pared by 6 bases and J by 0 bases, with 23 bases between. Germline lookup yields CDR1 SGHAT and CDR2 FQNNGV. In nucleotides, the CDR3 is TGTGCCAGCAGAATTGTCGGGGCCGCTATCCCGGCTAACTATGGCTACACCTTC. Translation: CASRIVGAAIPANYGYTF.

This clonotype was counted ten times or more. This chain links TRBV7-2 with TRBJ2-7, with a possible D match to TRBD2 (6 bases). The CDR3 loop spans 11 amino acids. Germline assignment: CDR1 SGHTA and CDR2 FQGNSA. Trimming removed 3 bases from V and 11 bases from J, with 11 bases in between. CDR3 protein: CASSLEGRKYF. The CDR3, as DNA: TGTGCCAGCAGCTTGGAGGGTAGAAAGTACTTC. Looking up the rest from reference TRBV7-2 and TRBJ2-7 gives the full variable domain: GAGVSQSPSNKVTEKGKDVELRCDPISGHTALYWYRQSLGQGLEFLIYFQGNSAPDKSGLPSDRFSAERTGGSVSTLTIQRTQQEDSAVYLCASSLEGRKYFGPGTRLTVT.

This clonotype was picked up many times. V is TRBV4-3 and J is TRBJ2-7; 7 bases agree with TRBD1. The CDR3 is 15 residues long. V shed 4 bases, J shed 0 bases, and the junction held 6 bases outside the gene matches. Germline lookup yields CDR1 LGHNA and CDR2 YSLEER. This CDR3 is CASSPDREPSYEQYF. In DNA, the CDR3 is TGCGCCAGCAGCCCTGACAGGGAGCCCTCCTACGAGCAGTACTTC.

This clonotype was picked up many times. This chain connects TRBV5-6 to TRBJ1-1; no clear D. V lost 2 bases and J 1 base, leaving 12 bases between the germline ends. The CDR3 loop spans 15 amino acids. Looked up from germline, CDR1 is SGHDT and CDR2 is YYEEEE. This CDR3 is CASSFGLIRNTEAFF. The DNA for the CDR3 is TGTGCCAGCAGCTTTGGACTCATTCGGAACACTGAAGCTTTCTTT.

This clonotype appeared many times. The rearrangement joins TRBV5-1 to TRBJ2-2, with 11 nucleotides matching TRBD2. The germline V gene has CDR1 SGHRS and CDR2 YFSETQ. The CDR3 contains 16 residues. J was trimmed by 4 bases and V by 4 bases; bases with no gene match: 6. The CDR3 region is CASSVLAGGSTGELFF. CDR3 in DNA: TGCGCCAGCAGCGTCCTAGCGGGAGGATCCACCGGGGAGCTGTTTTTT.

CDR3 residues: CSARDRQNSNQPQHF. The CDR3 region has the DNA TGCAGTGCTAGAGATCGCCAGAATAGCAATCAGCCCCAGCATTTT. This chain links TRBV20-1 with TRBJ1-5, with unresolved D. CDR1 and CDR2 (germline): DFQATT, SNEGSKA (reference sequence). The CDR3 is 15 amino acids. Trimming stripped 0 bases from V and 0 bases from J, with 9 bases between.

This clonotype was recorded many times. The DNA is left out, because the CDR3 cannot be placed on it with certainty; the CDR3 is given as TCRdb lists it. This sequence joins TRBV20-1 and TRBJ1-1; the D call of TRBD1 is as the table states it, not checked on the DNA. Germline CDR1 is DFQATT and CDR2 is SNEGSKA (reference sequence). The CDR3 totals 22 residues, both ends included. CDR3 in amino acids: CSARGFHWNTEAFFGQGTEAFF.

This clonotype was detected many times. In DNA, the CDR3 is TGTGCCAGCAGTTTGGTCGGGACACTAGGCTACGAGCAGTACTTC. Residues: CASSLVGTLGYEQYF. The gene calls are TRBV28 and TRBJ2-7, with D tentatively TRBD1 (6 bases). The ends were cut back, 3 bases at V and 3 bases at J, with 15 bases in the middle. This CDR3 has 15 residues. Germline V lookup: CDR1 MDHEN, CDR2 SYDVKM.

This clonotype was picked up many times. The chain is built from TRBV10-3 and TRBJ2-7; 8 nucleotides align to TRBD1. The V segment lost 3 bases and the J segment 6 bases; nucleotides outside the gene matches: 13. Looked up from germline, CDR1 is ENHRY and CDR2 is SYGVKD. The CDR3 covers 16 residues. CDR3 loop: CAISDPGTGVLGEQYF. The CDR3 bases are TGTGCCATCAGTGACCCTGGGACAGGCGTTCTGGGCGAGCAGTACTTC.

This clonotype was found many times. This rearrangement joins TRBV10-3 to TRBJ2-7; D is possibly TRBD2 (8 bases). Trimming cost V 7 bases and J 4 bases, with 23 bases left between them. Germline V gene data show CDR1 as ENHRY and CDR2 as SYGVKD. The CDR3 length is 16 residues. The CDR3 protein is CAITDPGLEGAYEQYF. The CDR3 nucleotides are TGTGCCATCACCGACCCGGGACTAGAGGGGGCTTACGAGCAGTACTTC.

This clonotype has ten or more counts. The genes are TRBV20-1 and TRBJ1-1, with TRBD1 matching over 7 bases. Trimming removed 7 bases from V and 8 bases from J; junction bases left unmatched: 13. The CDR3 totals 13 residues. The germline CDR1 and CDR2 sequences are DFQATT and SNEGSKA (reference sequence). Written as DNA, the CDR3 is TGCAGTGATTCCCCTCACAGACAGGGAGAAGCTTTCTTT. Encoded protein: CSDSPHRQGEAFF.

There are a few counts of this clonotype. J is TRBJ1-5 and V is TRBV27; 7 nucleotides align to TRBD1. The CDR3 contains 16 residues. Germline V gene sequence: CDR1 MNHEY, CDR2 SMNVEV (reference sequence). The trim removed 3 bases at V and 2 bases at J, leaving 7 bases unmatched. In DNA, the CDR3 is TGTGCCAGCAGTTTCGAGAAGGGGGCGGGCAATCAGCCCCAGCATTTT. Its translation: CASSFEKGAGNQPQHF.

This clonotype was seen many times. The chain combines TRBV5-6 with TRBJ1-2; 10 bases match TRBD1. The CDR3 length is 17 residues. Trimming cost V 4 bases and J 1 base; bases outside gene matches: 10. Germline CDR1 and CDR2: SGHDT and YYEEEE. The CDR3: CASSRDRGRDGNYGYTF. CDR3 nucleotides: TGTGCCAGCAGCAGGGACAGGGGCCGAGATGGTAACTATGGCTACACCTTC.

This clonotype was seen repeatedly, ten times or more. The chain employs TRBV28 and TRBJ2-3; D ambiguous. CDR1 is MDHEN, CDR2 SYDVKM, per germline. The CDR3 length is 13 residues. The V end was cut by 4 bases, the J end by 5 bases, with 10 bases between. The CDR3 bases are TGTGCCAGCAGTTCTCTTGATAGAGATACGCAGTATTTT. Translation: CASSSLDRDTQYF.

This clonotype came up many times. The chain carries TRBV20-1 and TRBJ2-3, with a weak D call TRBD1 (6 bases). The germline CDR1 and CDR2 sequences are DFQATT and SNEGSKA (reference sequence). V lost 8 bases, J lost 2 bases, and 17 bases lay in between. The CDR3 loop spans 14 amino acids. The CDR3: CSPAGTQVTDTQYF. The CDR3 DNA sequence: TGCAGTCCCGCCGGGACACAAGTCACAGATACGCAGTATTTT.

This clonotype was observed at least ten times. The genes are TRBV6-5 and TRBJ1-5; D gene unclear. V was clipped by 1 base and J by 4 bases, with 11 bases between them. Germline-derived CDR1 and CDR2 are MNHEY and SVGAGI. The CDR3 spans 15 residues. In DNA form, the CDR3 reads TGTGCCAGCAGTTACTTTTGGGGATCGAATCAGCCCCAGCATTTT. This encodes CASSYFWGSNQPQHF.

This clonotype was recorded at least ten times. The chain couples TRBV4-1 to TRBJ2-2; TRBD2 matches at 13 bases. The CDR3 is 19 amino acids. Per germline, CDR1 MGHRA and CDR2 YSYEKL. V gave up 0 bases and J gave up 7 bases; unmatched junction bases: 11. The CDR3 reads CASSQDRLRTSGSIGELFF. CDR3 sequence (DNA): TGCGCCAGCAGCCAAGATCGTCTTCGGACTAGCGGGAGTATCGGGGAGCTGTTTTTT.

This clonotype came up many times. This chain joins TRBV14 and TRBJ2-7; maybe TRBD2 (6 bases). The germline gives CDR1 SGHDN, CDR2 FVKESK. V lost 1 base to trimming and J lost 6 bases, with 16 bases between them. The CDR3 is made up of 15 amino acids. CDR3: CASSQVAAGYGEQYF. The CDR3 coding sequence is TGTGCCAGCAGCCAAGTAGCAGCGGGTTACGGCGAGCAGTACTTC. Combining the CDR3 with reference TRBV14 and TRBJ2-7 gives the whole variable domain EAGVTQFPSHSVIEKGQTVTLRCDPISGHDNLYWYRRVMGKEIKFLLHFVKESKQDESGMPNNRFLAERTGGTYSTLKVQPAELEDSGVYFCASSQVAAGYGEQYFGPGTRLTVT.

This clonotype showed up many times. V gene TRBV12-3 or TRBV12-4 combines with J gene TRBJ1-1; D unclear. The CDR3 has 15 residues. V lost 6 bases and J lost 4, with 18 bases in between. The CDR3 loop is CASSPPGVPGTEAFF. In nucleotides, the CDR3 is TGTGCCAGCAGCCCCCCTGGAGTTCCGGGCACTGAAGCTTTCTTT.

In its sample, this clonotype was seen many times. The J gene is TRBJ1-4, the V gene TRBV6-1; perhaps TRBD1 as D (5 bases). Per the germline V gene, CDR1 is MNHNS and CDR2 is SASEGT. This CDR3 has 14 residues. V was trimmed by 6 bases and J by 8 bases, leaving 16 bases between them. CDR3 in DNA: TGTGCCAGCAGAGGGACCTACTTCGGGGAAAAACTGTTTTTT. Translating gives CASRGTYFGEKLFF.

This clonotype occurred many times. The chain uses TRBV4-3 and TRBJ1-2; possible D gene TRBD1, 6 bases. The CDR3 runs to 14 residues. The V end lost 4 bases, the J end lost 5 bases, and 14 bases lay between the germline ends. Germline loops: CDR1 LGHNA, CDR2 YSLEER. The CDR3, as DNA: TGCGCCAGCAGCCCTACCGGGAGGGGGTATGGCTACACCTTC. It encodes CASSPTGRGYGYTF.